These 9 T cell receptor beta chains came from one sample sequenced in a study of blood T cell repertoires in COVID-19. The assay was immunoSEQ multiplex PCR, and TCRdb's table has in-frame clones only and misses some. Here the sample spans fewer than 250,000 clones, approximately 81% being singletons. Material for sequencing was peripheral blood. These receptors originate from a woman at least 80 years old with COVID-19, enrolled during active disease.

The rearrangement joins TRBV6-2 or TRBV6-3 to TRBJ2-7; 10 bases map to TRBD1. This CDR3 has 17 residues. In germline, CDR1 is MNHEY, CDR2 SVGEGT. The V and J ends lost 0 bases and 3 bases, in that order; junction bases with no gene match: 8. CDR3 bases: TGTGCCAGCAGTTACTCAACGGACAGGGGGATTTTCTACGAGCAGTACTTC. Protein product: CASSYSTDRGIFYEQYF.

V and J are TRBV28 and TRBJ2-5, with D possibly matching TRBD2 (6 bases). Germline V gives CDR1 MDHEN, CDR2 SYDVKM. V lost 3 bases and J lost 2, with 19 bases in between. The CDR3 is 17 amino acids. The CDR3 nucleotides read TGTGCCAGCAGTTTTTCCCTGGCCGGGGGTCGACAAGAGACCCAGTACTTC. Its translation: CASSFSLAGGRQETQYF.

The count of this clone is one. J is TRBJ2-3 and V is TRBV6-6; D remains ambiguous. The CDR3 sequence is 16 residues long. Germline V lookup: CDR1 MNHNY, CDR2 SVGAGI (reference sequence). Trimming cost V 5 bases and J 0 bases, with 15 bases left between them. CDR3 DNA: TGTGCCAGCAGTGCAGGAATCCCCCCAAGCACAGATACGCAGTATTTT. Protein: CASSAGIPPSTDTQYF.

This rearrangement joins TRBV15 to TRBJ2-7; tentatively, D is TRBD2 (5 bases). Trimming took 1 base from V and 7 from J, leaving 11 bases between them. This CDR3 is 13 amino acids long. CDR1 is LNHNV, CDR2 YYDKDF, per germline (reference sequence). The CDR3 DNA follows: TGTGCCACCAGCAGAGTTGGGAGCACAGAGCAGTACGTC. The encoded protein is CATSRVGSTEQYV.

Here the CDR3 DNA reads TGTGCCAGCAGCCCTCGGGGACAGTTAGGAAAACTGTTTTTT. The encoded protein is CASSPRGQLGKLFF. The chain is built from TRBV3-1 (or the pseudogene TRBV3-2) and TRBJ1-4, with TRBD1 identical over 7 bases. Per germline, CDR1 LGHDT and CDR2 YNNKEL (reference sequence). The CDR3 totals 14 residues. The junction had 9 bases not matched to a gene; V was cut back by 4 bases and J by 10 bases.

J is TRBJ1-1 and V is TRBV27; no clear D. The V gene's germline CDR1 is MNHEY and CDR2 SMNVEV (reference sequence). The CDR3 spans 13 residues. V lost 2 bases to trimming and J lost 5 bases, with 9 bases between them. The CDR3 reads CASSLTQKTEAFF. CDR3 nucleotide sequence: TGTGCCAGCAGTTTAACACAAAAAACTGAAGCTTTCTTT.

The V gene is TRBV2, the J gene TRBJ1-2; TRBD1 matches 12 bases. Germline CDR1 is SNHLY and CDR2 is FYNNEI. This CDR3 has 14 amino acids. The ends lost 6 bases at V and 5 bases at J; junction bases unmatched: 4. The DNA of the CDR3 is TGTGCCAGCAGGGGGACAGGGGGCGTTTATGGCTACACCTTC. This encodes CASRGTGGVYGYTF.

The CDR3 here is CASSVDGRSGGTQYF. CDR3 DNA: TGTGCCAGCAGCGTAGATGGCAGGAGTGGAGGGACCCAGTACTTC. J is TRBJ2-5 and V is TRBV9; tentatively, D is TRBD2 (5 bases). Germline CDR1 is SGDLS and CDR2 is YYNGEE. The CDR3 length is 15 residues. Trimming took off 0 bases at V and 7 bases at J, with 16 bases between the two ends.

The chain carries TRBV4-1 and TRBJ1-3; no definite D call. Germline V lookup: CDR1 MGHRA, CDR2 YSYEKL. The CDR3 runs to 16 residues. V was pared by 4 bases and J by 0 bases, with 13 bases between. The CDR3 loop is CASSLPAGSSGNTIYF. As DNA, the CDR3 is TGCGCCAGCAGCCTCCCGGCGGGGAGCTCTGGAAACACCATATATTTT.